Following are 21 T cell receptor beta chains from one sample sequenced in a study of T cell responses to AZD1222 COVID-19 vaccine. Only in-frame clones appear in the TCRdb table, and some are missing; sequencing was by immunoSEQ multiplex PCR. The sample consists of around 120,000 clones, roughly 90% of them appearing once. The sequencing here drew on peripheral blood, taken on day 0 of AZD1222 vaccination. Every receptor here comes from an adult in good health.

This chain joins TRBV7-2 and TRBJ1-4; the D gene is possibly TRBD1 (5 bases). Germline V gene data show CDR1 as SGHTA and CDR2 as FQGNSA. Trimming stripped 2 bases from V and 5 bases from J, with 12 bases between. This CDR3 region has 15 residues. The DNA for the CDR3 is TGTGCCAGCAGCTTATCAAGAGGGGAGAATGAAAAACTGTTTTTT. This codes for CASSLSRGENEKLFF.

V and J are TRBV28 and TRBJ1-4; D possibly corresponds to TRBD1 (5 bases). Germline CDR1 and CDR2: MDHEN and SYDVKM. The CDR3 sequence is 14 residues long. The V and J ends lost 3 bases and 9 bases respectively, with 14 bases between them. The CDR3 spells CASSFWETDQKLFF. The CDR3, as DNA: TGTGCCAGCAGTTTCTGGGAGACAGATCAAAAACTGTTTTTT.

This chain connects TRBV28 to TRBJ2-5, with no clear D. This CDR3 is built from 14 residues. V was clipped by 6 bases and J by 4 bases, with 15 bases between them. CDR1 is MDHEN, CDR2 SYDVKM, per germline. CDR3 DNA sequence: TGTGCCAGCAGCCTCCTCCCAGGCCTAGAGACCCAGTACTTC. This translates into CASSLLPGLETQYF.

The CDR3: CASSLGGGNQPQHF. In nucleotides, the CDR3 is TGTGCCAGCAGCTTAGGAGGAGGAAATCAGCCCCAGCATTTT. The gene calls are TRBV7-6 and TRBJ1-5; D is unresolved. The V gene's germline CDR1 is SGHVS and CDR2 FNYEAQ. The CDR3 contains 14 residues. Trimming took 1 base from V and 4 from J, leaving 8 bases between them.

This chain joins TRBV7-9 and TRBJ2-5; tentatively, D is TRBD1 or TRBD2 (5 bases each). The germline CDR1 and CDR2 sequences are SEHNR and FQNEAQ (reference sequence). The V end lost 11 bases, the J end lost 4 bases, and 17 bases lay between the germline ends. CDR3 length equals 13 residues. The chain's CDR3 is CAAARGDRETQYF. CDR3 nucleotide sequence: TGTGCCGCCGCGAGGGGAGACAGAGAGACCCAGTACTTC.

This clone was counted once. The CDR3, as DNA: TGTGCCAGCAGCCTTCAACCGGGACTACAAGAGACCCAGTACTTC. Its protein is CASSLQPGLQETQYF. This rearrangement joins TRBV11-2 to TRBJ2-5; 7 bases fit TRBD2. The junction had 8 bases not matched to a gene; V was cut back by 5 bases and J by 2 bases. CDR1 is SGHAT, CDR2 FQNNGV, per germline. The CDR3 covers 15 residues.

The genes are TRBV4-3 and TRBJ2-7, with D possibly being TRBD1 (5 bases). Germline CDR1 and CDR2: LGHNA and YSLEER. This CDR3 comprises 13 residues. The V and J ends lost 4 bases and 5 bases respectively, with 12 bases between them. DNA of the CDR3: TGCGCCAGCAGCCCCCAAGGGGCACACGAGCAGTACTTC. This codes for CASSPQGAHEQYF.

CDR3 bases: TGTGCCAGCAGTGAAGGGGCGCAACCTAATCAGCCCCAGCATTTT. Translated: CASSEGAQPNQPQHF. The chain carries TRBV2 and TRBJ1-5, with no clear D. V was trimmed by 1 base and J by 4 bases, leaving 11 bases between them. The germline CDR1 and CDR2 sequences are SNHLY and FYNNEI. This CDR3 has 15 residues.

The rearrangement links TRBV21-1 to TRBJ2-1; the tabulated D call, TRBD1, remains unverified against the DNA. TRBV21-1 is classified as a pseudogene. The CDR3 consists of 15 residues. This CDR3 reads CASSKDRDRVNEQFF. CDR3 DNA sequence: TGTGCCAGCAGCAAGGACCGGGACAGGGTCAATGAGCAGTTCTTC.

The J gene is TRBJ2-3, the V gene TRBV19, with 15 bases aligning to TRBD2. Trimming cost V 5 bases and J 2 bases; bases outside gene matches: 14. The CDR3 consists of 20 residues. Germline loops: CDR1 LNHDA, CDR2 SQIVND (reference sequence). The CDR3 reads CASSSPPGTSGGPPTDTQYF. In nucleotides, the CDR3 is TGTGCCAGTAGTTCGCCCCCCGGGACTAGCGGGGGGCCCCCCACAGATACGCAGTATTTT.

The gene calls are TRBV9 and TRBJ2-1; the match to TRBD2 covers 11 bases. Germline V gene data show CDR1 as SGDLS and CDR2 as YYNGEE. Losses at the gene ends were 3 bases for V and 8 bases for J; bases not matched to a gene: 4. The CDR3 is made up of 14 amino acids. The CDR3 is CASSASGRLDEQFF. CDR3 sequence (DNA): TGTGCCAGCAGCGCTAGCGGGAGGCTAGATGAGCAGTTCTTC.

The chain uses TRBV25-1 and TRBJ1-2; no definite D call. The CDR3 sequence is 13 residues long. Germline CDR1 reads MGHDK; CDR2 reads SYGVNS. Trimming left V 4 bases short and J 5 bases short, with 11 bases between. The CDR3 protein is CASSAGGWYGYTF. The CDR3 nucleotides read TGTGCCAGCAGTGCGGGAGGTTGGTATGGCTACACCTTC.

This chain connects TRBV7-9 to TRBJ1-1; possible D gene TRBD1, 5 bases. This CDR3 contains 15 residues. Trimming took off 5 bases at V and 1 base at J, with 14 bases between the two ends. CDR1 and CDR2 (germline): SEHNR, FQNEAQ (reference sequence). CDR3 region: CASSLKSTGNTEAFF. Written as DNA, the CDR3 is TGTGCCAGCAGCCTGAAATCAACAGGGAACACTGAAGCTTTCTTT.

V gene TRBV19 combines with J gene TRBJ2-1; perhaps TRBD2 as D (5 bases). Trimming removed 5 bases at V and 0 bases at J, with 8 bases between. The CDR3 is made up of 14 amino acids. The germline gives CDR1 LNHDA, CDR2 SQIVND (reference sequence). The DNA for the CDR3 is TGTGCCAGTAGTCGGGAACCCTCCTACAATGAGCAGTTCTTC. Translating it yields CASSREPSYNEQFF.

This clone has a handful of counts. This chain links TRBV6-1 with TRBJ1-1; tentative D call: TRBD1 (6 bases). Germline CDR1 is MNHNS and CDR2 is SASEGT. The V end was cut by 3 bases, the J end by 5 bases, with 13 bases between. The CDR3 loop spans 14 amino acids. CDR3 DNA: TGTGCCAGCAGTGATTGGGGGGGCGGGACTGAAGCTTTCTTT. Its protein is CASSDWGGGTEAFF.

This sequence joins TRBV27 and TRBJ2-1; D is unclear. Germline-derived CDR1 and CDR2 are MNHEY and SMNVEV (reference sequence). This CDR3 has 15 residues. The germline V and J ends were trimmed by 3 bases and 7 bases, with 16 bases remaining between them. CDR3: CASSLRPLMGNEQFF. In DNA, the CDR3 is TGTGCCAGCAGTTTGCGGCCCTTGATGGGGAATGAGCAGTTCTTC.

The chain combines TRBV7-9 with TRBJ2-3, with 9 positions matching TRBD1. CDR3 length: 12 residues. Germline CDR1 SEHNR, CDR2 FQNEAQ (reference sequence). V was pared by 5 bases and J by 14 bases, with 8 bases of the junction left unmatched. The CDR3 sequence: CASSQAGTGWYF. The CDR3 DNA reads TGTGCCAGCAGCCAAGCCGGGACAGGGTGGTATTTT.

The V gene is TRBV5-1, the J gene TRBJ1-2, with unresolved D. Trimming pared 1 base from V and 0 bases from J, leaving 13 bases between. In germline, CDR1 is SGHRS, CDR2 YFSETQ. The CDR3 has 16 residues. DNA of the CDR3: TGCGCCAGCAGCTTGACCAGTACGCCCGCTAACTATGGCTACACCTTC. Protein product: CASSLTSTPANYGYTF.

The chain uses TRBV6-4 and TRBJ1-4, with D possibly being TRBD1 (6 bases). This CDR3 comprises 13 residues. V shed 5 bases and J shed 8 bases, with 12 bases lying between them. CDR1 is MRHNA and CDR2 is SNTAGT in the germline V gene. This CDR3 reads CASSPGAEEKLFF. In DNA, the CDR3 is TGTGCCAGCAGTCCAGGGGCGGAGGAAAAACTGTTTTTT.

CDR3 protein: CASSIVMRSVSGYTF. CDR3 sequence (DNA): TGTGCCAGTAGTATAGTTATGCGATCGGTTTCTGGCTACACCTTC. The genes are TRBV19 and TRBJ1-2; D gene ambiguous. Per germline, CDR1 LNHDA and CDR2 SQIVND (reference sequence). V lost 1 base and J 7 bases, leaving 16 bases between the germline ends. CDR3 length: 15 amino acids. The entire variable domain, with the rest obtained from reference TRBV19 and TRBJ1-2, is as follows: DGGITQSPKYLFRKEGQNVTLSCEQNLNHDAMYWYRQDPGQGLRLIYYSQIVNDFQKGDIAEGYSVSREKKESFPLTVTSAQKNPTAFYLCASSIVMRSVSGYTFGSGTRLTVV.

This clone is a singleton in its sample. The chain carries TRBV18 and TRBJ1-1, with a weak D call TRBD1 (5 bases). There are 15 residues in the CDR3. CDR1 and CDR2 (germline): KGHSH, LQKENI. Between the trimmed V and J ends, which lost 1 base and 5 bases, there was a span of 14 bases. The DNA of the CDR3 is TGTGCCAGCTCACCACGGGGAGGGGTAGGGACTGAAGCTTTCTTT. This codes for CASSPRGGVGTEAFF. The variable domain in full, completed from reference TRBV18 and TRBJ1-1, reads NAGVMQNPRHLVRRRGQEARLRCSPMKGHSHVYWYRQLPEEGLKFMVYLQKENIIDESGMPKERFSAEFPKEGPSILRIQQVVRGDSAAYFCASSPRGGVGTEAFFGQGTRLTVV.